This entry concerns a single T cell receptor beta chain. Its antigen is unidentified. This sample is drawn from a study of OX40 agonist ivuxolimab in advanced cancers. About the study: Ivuxolimab is an agonistic anti-OX40 (CD134) antibody, and patients were treated with it. With a range of roughly 20 to 79, age averaged roughly 61 years, and 65% to 85% were male. Prior therapy, whether anti-PD-1, anti-PD-L1 or anti-CTLA-4, was allowed, and about 40% had some.

General study points: Relative to CD4+ cells, CD8+ T cells on average had more expanded clones.

Clones were read by immunoSEQ multiplex PCR, and TCRdb kept only the in-frame ones, dropping some. The sample lists about 76,000 clones, approximately 85% occurring once. The CDR3 spans 17 residues. V lost 0 bases and J lost 5, with 16 bases in between. Germline loops: CDR1 SGHTA, CDR2 FQGTGA. The gene calls are TRBV7-3 and TRBJ1-4; D remains ambiguous. The sequences come from CD4+ or CD8+ T cells sorted from blood, collected in a trial of the OX40 agonist ivuxolimab. This TCR was recovered from an adult with an advanced solid tumor such as melanoma, head and neck, liver or kidney cancer. As DNA, the CDR3 is TGTGCCAGCAGCTTAACCTGTCAGGCTGGAGGGAATGAAAAACTGTTTTTT. Encoded protein: CASSLTCQAGGNEKLFF.